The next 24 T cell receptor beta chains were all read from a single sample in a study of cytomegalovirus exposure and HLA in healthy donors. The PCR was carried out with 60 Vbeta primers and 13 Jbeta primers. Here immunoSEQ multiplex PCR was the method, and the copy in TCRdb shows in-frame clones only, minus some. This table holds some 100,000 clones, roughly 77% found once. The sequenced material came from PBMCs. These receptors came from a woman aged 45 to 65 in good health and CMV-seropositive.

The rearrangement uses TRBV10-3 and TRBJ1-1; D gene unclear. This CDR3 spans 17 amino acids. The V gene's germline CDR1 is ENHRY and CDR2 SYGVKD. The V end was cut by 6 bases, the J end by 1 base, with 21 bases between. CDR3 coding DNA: TGTGCCATCAGCGTCCAGGTGCTGGGAGGTGGGAACACTGAAGCTTTCTTT. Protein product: CAISVQVLGGGNTEAFF.

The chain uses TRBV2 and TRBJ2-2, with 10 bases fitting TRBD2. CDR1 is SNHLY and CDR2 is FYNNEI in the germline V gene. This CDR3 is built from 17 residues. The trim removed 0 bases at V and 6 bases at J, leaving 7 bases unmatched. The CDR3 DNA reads TGTGCCAGCAGTGAAGCGAGGGCTAGCGGGAGTGCCGGGGAGCTGTTTTTT. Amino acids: CASSEARASGSAGELFF.

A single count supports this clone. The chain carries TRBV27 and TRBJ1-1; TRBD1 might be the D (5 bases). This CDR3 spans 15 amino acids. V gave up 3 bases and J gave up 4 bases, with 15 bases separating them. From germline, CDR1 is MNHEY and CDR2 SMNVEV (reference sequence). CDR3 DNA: TGTGCCAGCAGTTTTTCCTCCGGCGGGGGCACTGAAGCTTTCTTT. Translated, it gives CASSFSSGGGTEAFF.

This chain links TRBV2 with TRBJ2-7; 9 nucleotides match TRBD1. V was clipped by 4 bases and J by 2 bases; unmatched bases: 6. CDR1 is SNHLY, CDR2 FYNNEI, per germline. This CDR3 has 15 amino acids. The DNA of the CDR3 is TGTGCCAGCAGTGTGGACAGGGGACGACCCTACGAGCAGTACTTC. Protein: CASSVDRGRPYEQYF. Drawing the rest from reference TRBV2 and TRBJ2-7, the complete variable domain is EPEVTQTPSHQVTQMGQEVILRCVPISNHLYFYWYRQILGQKVEFLVSFYNNEISEKSEIFDDQFSVERPDGSNFTLKIRSTKLEDSAMYFCASSVDRGRPYEQYFGPGTRLTVT.

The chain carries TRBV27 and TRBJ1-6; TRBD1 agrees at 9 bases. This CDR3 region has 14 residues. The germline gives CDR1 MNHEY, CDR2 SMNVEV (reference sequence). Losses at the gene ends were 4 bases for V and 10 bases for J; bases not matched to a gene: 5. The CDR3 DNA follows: TGTGCCAGCAGTTGGAACAGGGGGCAATCACCCCTCCACTTT. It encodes CASSWNRGQSPLHF.

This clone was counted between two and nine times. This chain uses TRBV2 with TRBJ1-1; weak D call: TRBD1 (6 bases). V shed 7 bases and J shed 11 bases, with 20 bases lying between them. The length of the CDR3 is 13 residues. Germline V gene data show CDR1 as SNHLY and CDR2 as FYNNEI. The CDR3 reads CASISEAGEGAFF. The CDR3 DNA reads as TGTGCCAGCATCTCGGAAGCAGGGGAAGGGGCTTTCTTT.

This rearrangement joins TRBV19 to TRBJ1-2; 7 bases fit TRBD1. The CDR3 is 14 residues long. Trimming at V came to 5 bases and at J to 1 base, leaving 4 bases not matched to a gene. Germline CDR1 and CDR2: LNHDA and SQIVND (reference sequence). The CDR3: CASSDSGGNYGYTF. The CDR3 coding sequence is TGTGCCAGTAGTGATTCAGGGGGTAACTATGGCTACACCTTC.

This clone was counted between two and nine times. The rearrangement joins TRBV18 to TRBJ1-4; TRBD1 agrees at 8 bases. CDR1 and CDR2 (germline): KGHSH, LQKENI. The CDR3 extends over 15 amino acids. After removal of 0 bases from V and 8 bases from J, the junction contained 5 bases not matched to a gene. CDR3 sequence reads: CASSPPGRGQEKLFF. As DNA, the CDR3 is TGTGCCAGCTCACCACCCGGCAGGGGGCAGGAAAAACTGTTTTTT.

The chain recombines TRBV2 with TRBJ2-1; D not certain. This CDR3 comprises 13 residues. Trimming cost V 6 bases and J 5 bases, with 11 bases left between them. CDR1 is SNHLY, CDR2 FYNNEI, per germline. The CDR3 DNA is TGTGCCAGCAGGGAGACGGCCCACAATGAGCAGTTCTTC. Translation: CASRETAHNEQFF.

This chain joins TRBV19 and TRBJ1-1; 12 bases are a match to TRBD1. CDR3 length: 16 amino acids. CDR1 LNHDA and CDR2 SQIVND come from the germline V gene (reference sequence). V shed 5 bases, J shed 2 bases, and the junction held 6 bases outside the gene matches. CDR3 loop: CASSSRDRGLNTEAFF. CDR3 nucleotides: TGTGCCAGTAGTTCCCGGGACAGGGGGCTAAACACTGAAGCTTTCTTT.

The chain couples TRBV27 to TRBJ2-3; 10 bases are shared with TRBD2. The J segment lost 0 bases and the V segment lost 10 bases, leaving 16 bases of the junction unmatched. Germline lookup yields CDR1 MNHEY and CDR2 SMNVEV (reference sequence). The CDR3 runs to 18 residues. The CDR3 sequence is CATARISGRPSSTDTQYF. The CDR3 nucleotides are TGTGCCACCGCACGAATTAGCGGGAGGCCGTCTAGCACAGATACGCAGTATTTT.

The CDR3 here is CASSLGTANANYGYTF. CDR3 bases: TGTGCCAGCAGCTTAGGGACAGCGAACGCTAACTATGGCTACACCTTC. This rearrangement joins TRBV7-9 to TRBJ1-2, with D perhaps TRBD1 (6 bases). Trimming shortened V by 1 base and J by 0 bases, and 12 bases separated the two germline ends. This CDR3 spans 16 amino acids. Germline CDR1 is SEHNR and CDR2 is FQNEAQ (reference sequence).

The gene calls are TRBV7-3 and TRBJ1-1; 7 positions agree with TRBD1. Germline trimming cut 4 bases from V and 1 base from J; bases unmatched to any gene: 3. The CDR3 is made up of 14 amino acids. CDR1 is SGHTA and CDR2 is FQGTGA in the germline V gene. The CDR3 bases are TGTGCCAGCAGCTGGGGGGACAGGAACACTGAAGCTTTCTTT. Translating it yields CASSWGDRNTEAFF.

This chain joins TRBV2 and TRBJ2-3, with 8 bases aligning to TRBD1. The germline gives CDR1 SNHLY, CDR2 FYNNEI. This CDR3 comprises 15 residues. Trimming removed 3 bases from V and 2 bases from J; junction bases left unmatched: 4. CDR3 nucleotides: TGTGCCAGCAGTGAGGGGACAGGCTCCACAGATACGCAGTATTTT. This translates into CASSEGTGSTDTQYF.

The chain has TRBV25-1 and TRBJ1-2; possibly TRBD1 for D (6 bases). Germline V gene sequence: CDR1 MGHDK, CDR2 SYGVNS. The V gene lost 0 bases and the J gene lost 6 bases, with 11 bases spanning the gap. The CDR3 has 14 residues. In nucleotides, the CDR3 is TGTGCCAGCAGTGAATATCAGGGGTCGGATGGCTACACCTTC. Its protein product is CASSEYQGSDGYTF.

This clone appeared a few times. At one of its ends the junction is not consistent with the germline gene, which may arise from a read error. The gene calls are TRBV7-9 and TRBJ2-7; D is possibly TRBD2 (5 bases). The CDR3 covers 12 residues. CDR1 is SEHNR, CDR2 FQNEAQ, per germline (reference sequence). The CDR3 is CSSSLGQEVQYF. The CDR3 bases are TGTTCCAGCAGCTTAGGGCAGGAGGTGCAGTACTTC.

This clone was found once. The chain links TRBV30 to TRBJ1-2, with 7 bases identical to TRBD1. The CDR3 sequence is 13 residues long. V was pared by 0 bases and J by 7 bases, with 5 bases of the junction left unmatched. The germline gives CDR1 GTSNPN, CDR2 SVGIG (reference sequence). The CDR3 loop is CAWSVQGGIGYTF. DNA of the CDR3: TGTGCCTGGAGTGTTCAAGGGGGCATTGGCTACACCTTC.

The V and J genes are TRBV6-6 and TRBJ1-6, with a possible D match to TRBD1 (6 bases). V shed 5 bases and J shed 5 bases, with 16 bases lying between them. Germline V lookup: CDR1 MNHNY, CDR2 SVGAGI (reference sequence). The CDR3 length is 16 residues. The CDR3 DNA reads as TGTGCCAGCAGTCAAATCTACAGGACAGATAATTCACCCCTCCACTTT. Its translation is CASSQIYRTDNSPLHF.

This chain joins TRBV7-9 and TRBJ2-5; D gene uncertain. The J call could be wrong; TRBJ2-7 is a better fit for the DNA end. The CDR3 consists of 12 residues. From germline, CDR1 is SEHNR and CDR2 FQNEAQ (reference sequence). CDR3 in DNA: TGTGCCAGCAGCATCGAGCCCTACGAGCAGTACTTC. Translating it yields CASSIEPYEQYF.

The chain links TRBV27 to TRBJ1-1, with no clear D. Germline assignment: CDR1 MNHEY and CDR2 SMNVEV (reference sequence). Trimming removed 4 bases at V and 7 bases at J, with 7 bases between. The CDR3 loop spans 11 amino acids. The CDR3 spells CASSYSGEAFF. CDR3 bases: TGTGCCAGCAGTTACAGTGGTGAAGCTTTCTTT.

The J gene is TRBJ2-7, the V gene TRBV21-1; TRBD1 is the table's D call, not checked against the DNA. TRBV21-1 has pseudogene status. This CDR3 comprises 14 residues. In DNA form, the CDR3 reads TGTGCCAGCAGCAAAGGGGGCAGTAGCTACGAGCAGTACTTC. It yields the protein CASSKGGSSYEQYF.

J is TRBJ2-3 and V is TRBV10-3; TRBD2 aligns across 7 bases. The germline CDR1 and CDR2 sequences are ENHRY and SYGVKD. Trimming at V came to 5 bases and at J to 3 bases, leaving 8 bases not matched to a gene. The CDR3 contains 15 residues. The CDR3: CAISRRERETDTQYF. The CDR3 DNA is TGTGCCATCAGTAGGCGGGAGAGGGAAACAGATACGCAGTATTTT.

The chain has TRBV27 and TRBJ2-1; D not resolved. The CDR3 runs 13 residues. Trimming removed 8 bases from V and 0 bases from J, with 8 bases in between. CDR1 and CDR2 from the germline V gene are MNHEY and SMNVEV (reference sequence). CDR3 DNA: TGTGCCAGCGCGGTGAGCTCCTACAATGAGCAGTTCTTC. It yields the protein CASAVSSYNEQFF.

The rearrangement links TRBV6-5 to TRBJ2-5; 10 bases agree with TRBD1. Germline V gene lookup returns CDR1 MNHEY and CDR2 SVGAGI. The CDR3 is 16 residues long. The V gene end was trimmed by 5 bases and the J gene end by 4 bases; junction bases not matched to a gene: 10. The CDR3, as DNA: TGTGCCAGCAGTAACTATGACAGGGGGCTAGGAGAGACCCAGTACTTC. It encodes CASSNYDRGLGETQYF.